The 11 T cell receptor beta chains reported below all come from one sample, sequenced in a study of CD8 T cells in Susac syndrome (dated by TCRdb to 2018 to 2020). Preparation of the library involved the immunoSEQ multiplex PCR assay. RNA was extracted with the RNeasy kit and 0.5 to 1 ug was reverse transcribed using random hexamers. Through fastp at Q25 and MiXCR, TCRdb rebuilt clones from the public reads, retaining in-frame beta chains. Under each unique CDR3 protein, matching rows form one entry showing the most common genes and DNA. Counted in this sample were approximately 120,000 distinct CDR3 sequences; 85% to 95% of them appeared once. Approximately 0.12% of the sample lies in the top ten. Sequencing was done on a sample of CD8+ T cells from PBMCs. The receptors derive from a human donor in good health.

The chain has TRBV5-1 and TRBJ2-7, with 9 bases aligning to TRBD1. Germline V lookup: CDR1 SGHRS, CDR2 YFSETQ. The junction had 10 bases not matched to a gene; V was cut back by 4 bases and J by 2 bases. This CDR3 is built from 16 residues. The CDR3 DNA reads TGCGCCAGCAGCCATCTTGCGGGGGACAGGGCCTACGAGCAGTACTTC. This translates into CASSHLAGDRAYEQYF.

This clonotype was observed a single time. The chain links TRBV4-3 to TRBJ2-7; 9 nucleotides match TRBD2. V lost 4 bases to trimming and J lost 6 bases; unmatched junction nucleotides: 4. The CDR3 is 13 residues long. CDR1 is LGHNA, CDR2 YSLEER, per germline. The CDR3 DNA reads TGCGCCAGCAGCCCAGGACTAGCGTTCGAGCAGTACTTC. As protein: CASSPGLAFEQYF.

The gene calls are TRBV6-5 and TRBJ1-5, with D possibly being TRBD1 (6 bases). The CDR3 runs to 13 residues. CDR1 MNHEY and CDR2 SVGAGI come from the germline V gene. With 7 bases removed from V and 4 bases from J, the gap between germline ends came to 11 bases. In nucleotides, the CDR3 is TGTGCCAGCACCGGACAGCTGAATCAGCCCCAGCATTTT. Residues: CASTGQLNQPQHF.

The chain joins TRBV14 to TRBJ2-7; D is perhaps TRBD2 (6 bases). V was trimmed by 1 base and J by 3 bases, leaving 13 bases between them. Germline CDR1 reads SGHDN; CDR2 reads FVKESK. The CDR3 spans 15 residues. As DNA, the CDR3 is TGTGCCAGCAGCCAAGGTGCGGCGGGATACTACGAGCAGTACTTC. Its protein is CASSQGAAGYYEQYF. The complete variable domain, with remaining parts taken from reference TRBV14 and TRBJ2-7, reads EAGVTQFPSHSVIEKGQTVTLRCDPISGHDNLYWYRRVMGKEIKFLLHFVKESKQDESGMPNNRFLAERTGGTYSTLKVQPAELEDSGVYFCASSQGAAGYYEQYFGPGTRLTVT.

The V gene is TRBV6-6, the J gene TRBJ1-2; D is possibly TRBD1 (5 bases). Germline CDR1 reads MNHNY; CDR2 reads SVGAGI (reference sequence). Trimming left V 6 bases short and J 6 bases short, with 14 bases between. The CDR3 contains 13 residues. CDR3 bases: TGTGCCAGCAGACCGGGACCAGGTCATGGCTACACCTTC. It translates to CASRPGPGHGYTF.

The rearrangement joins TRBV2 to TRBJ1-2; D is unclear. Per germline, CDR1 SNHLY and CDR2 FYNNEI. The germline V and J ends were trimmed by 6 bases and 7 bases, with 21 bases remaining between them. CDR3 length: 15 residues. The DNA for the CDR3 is TGTGCCAGCAGGGATCGCCCCTTGACCGCGAGTGGCTACACCTTC. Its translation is CASRDRPLTASGYTF.

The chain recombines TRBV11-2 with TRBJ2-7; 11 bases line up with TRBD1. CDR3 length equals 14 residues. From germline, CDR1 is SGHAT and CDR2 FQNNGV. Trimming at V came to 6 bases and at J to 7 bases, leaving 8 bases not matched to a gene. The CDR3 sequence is CASRRTGGPGEQYF. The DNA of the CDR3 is TGTGCCAGCAGACGGACAGGGGGCCCGGGGGAGCAGTACTTC.

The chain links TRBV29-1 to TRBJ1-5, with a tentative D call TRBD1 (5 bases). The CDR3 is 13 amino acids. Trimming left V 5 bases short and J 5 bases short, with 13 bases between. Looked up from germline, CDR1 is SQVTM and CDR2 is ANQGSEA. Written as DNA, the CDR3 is TGCAGCGTTAGGGACCAGGACCATCAGCCCCAGCATTTT. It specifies CSVRDQDHQPQHF.

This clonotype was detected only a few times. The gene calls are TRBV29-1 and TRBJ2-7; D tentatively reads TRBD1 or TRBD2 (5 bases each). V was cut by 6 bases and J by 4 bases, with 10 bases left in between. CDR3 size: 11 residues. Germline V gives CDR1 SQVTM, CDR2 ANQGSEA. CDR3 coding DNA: TGCAGCGTGGGGGACGGTTACGAGCAGTACTTC. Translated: CSVGDGYEQYF.

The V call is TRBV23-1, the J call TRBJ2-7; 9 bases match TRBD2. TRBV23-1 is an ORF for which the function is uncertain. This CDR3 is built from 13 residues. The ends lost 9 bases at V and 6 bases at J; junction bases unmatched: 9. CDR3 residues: CASLIAGDTEQYF. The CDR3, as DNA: TGCGCCAGTCTGATAGCGGGGGATACCGAGCAGTACTTC.

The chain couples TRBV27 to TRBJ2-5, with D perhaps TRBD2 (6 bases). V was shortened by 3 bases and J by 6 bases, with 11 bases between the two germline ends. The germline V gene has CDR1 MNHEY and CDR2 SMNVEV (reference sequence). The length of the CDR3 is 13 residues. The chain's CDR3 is CASSFIGGQTQYF. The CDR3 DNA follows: TGTGCCAGCAGTTTTATCGGGGGTCAGACCCAGTACTTC.